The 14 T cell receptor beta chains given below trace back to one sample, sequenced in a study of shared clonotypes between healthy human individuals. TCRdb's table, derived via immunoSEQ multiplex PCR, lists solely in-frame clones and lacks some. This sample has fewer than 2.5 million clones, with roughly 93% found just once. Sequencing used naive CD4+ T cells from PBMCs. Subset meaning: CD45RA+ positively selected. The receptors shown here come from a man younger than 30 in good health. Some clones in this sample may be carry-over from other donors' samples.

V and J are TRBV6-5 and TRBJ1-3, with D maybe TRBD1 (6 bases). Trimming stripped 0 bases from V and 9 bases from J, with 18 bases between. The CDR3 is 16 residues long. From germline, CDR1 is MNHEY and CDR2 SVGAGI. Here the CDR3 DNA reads TGTGCCAGCAGTTACTCTGGGGGGCAGGCTTCGGGCACCATATATTTT. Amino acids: CASSYSGGQASGTIYF.

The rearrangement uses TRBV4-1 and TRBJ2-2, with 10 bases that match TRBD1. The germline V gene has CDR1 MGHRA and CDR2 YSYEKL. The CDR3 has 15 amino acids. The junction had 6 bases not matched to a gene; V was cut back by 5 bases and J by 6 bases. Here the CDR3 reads CASSSGTGVPGELFF. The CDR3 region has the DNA TGCGCCAGCAGCTCGGGGACAGGGGTCCCCGGGGAGCTGTTTTTT.

The CDR3 nucleotides are TGTGCCAGCAGTTTAAGGCAAAGGGAGCTGTTTTTT. It translates to CASSLRQRELFF. This chain connects TRBV28 to TRBJ2-2, with no clear D. Germline V gene sequence: CDR1 MDHEN, CDR2 SYDVKM. V was shortened by 2 bases and J by 9 bases, with 7 bases between the two germline ends. CDR3 length: 12 residues.

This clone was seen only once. In nucleotides, the CDR3 is TGTGCCAGCAGCCCCCGAAACTTGACAAGACGAGGAAGCAATCAGCCCCAGCATTTT. Translated, it gives CASSPRNLTRRGSNQPQHF. V gene TRBV7-8 combines with J gene TRBJ1-5; no firm D call. Germline loops: CDR1 SGHVS, CDR2 FQNEAQ. The CDR3 loop spans 19 amino acids. V was cut by 5 bases and J by 1 base, with 24 bases left in between.

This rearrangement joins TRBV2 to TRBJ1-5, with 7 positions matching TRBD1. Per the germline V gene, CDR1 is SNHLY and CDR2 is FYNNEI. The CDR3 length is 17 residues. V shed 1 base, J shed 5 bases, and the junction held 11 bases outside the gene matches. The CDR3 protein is CASSEGGLRGRDQPQHF. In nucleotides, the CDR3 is TGTGCCAGCAGTGAAGGAGGCCTAAGGGGGCGCGATCAGCCCCAGCATTTT.

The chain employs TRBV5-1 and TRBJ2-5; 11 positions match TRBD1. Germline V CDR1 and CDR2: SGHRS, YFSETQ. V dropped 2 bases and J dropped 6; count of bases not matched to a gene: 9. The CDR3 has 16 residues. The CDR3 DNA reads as TGCGCCAGCAGCTTAAGACCGGGACAGGGGGTTCAGACCCAGTACTTC. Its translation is CASSLRPGQGVQTQYF.

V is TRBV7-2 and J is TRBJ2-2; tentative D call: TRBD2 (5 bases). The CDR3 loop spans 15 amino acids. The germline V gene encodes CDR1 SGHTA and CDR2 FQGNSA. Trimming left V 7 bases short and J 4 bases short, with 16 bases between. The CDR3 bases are TGTGCCAGCATCCTAGCATCGTCAAGCACCGGGGAGCTGTTTTTT. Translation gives CASILASSSTGELFF.

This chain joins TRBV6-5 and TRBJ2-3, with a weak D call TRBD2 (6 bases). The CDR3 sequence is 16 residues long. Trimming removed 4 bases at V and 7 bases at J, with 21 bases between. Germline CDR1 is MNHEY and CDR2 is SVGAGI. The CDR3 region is CASSSDLAGSWYTQYF. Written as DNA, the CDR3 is TGTGCCAGCAGTTCCGACCTGGCGGGGAGTTGGTATACGCAGTATTTT.

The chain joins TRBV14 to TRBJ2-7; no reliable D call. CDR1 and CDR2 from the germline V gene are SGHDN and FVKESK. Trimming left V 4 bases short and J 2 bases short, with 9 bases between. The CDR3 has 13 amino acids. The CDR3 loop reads CASSPSGPYEQYF. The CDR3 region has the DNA TGTGCCAGCAGCCCGTCCGGGCCCTACGAGCAGTACTTC. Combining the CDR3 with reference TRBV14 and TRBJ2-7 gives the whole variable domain EAGVTQFPSHSVIEKGQTVTLRCDPISGHDNLYWYRRVMGKEIKFLLHFVKESKQDESGMPNNRFLAERTGGTYSTLKVQPAELEDSGVYFCASSPSGPYEQYFGPGTRLTVT.

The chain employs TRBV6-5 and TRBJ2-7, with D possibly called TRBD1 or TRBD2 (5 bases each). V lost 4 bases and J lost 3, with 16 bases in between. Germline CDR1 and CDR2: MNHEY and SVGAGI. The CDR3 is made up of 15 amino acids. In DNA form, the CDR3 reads TGTGCCAGCAGTTTGCTTAGGGGAGCCTTCTACGAGCAGTACTTC. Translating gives CASSLLRGAFYEQYF.

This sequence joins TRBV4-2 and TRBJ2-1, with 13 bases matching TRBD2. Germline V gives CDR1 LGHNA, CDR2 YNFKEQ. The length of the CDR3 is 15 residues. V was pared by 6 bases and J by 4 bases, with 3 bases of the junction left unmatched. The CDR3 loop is CASRSGLAGYNEQFF. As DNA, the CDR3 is TGTGCCAGCAGGTCGGGACTAGCGGGGTACAATGAGCAGTTCTTC.

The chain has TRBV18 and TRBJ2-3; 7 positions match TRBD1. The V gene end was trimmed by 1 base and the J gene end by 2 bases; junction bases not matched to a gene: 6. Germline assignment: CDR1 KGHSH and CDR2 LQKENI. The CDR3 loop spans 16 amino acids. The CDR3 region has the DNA TGTGCCAGCTCACCACTCATGGGACAGACCACAGATACGCAGTATTTT. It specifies CASSPLMGQTTDTQYF.

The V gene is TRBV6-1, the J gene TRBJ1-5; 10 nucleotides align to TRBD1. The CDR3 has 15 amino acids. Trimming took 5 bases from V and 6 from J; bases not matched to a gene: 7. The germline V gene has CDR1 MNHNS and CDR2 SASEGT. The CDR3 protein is CASSLGTGDIQPQHF. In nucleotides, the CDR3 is TGTGCCAGCAGTCTGGGGACAGGGGATATTCAGCCCCAGCATTTT.

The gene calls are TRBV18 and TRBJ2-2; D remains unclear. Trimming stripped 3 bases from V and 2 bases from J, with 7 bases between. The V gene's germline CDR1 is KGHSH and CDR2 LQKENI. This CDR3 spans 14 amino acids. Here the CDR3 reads CASSPLGNTGELFF. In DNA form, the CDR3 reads TGTGCCAGCTCACCCCTAGGAAACACCGGGGAGCTGTTTTTT.